This T cell receptor (beta chain) emerged from a study of blood T cell repertoires in COVID-19. Cohorts were based on clinical histories the participants reported. The CDR3 has 15 residues. Germline V lookup: CDR1 MNHEY, CDR2 SMNVEV (reference sequence). Trimming removed 2 bases at V and 4 bases at J, with 12 bases between. In the source study's methods: Using reference gene primer amplification, nucleated cell counts were estimated. Clones were read by immunoSEQ multiplex PCR, and TCRdb kept only the in-frame ones, dropping some. V, J and clone size were drawn from that table, and D and trimming were deduced from the DNA. The sample holds around 300,000 clones, approximately 90% seen once.

The clonotype was recovered from a woman in her 40s who had recovered from COVID-19. The sample comprised PBMCs or T cells enriched from blood (not recorded which). V usage is TRBV27 and J usage is TRBJ2-1, with a weak D call TRBD2 (5 bases). CDR3 sequence: CASSLTRRLYNEQFF. CDR3 nucleotides: TGTGCCAGCAGTTTAACAAGGAGGCTTTACAATGAGCAGTTCTTC.